Presented here are 20 T cell receptor beta chains from one specimen sequenced in a study of response to subunit inactivated influenza vaccine (dated by TCRdb to the late 2010s). The library was built by means of RT-PCR. The sequencer was an Illumina HiSeq 2500. TCRdb handled the public reads itself, with Q25 trimming in fastp and clone calling in MiXCR, and kept productive beta chains. One record per CDR3 amino acid sequence lists the most common genes and DNA. The sample data list 180,000 or so distinct CDR3 sequences, and roughly 12% of these were observed just once. 25% to 30% of the sample is held by the ten biggest clonotypes. The sample was also reused in another study, on T cells expressing NK-cell markers. As the second study states: 5'RACE template switching, by which a universal primer site and unique molecular identifiers were added, was used to make TCR beta cDNA libraries.

Sequenced here: CD8+ T cells sorted from PBMCs, sampled 11 to 12 days after vaccination. The source of these receptors is a man aged 50-60 years who received an inactivated influenza vaccine. Donor details come from another sample of the same person, matched by shared clones.

The J gene is TRBJ1-1, the V gene TRBV18; D might be TRBD1 (5 bases). The germline V and J ends were trimmed by 5 bases and 7 bases, with 26 bases remaining between them. Germline V gene lookup returns CDR1 KGHSH and CDR2 LQKENI. The CDR3 spans 17 residues. CDR3 sequence reads: CASSGTGQGHLSGEAFF. The CDR3 DNA reads as TGTGCCAGCTCAGGAACGGGGCAGGGTCACCTGAGTGGTGAAGCTTTCTTT.

The V gene is TRBV28, the J gene TRBJ1-2; TRBD1 agrees at 12 bases. Germline V gives CDR1 MDHEN, CDR2 SYDVKM. The V gene end was trimmed by 5 bases and the J gene end by 5 bases; junction bases not matched to a gene: 6. The CDR3 spans 15 residues. This chain's CDR3 is CASSPWDRGQYGYTF. DNA of the CDR3: TGTGCCAGCAGTCCTTGGGACAGGGGGCAGTATGGCTACACCTTC.

This clonotype was detected ten times or more. The CDR3 spells CASSSGQEKLFF. The CDR3 region has the DNA TGTGCCAGCAGCTCAGGCCAGGAAAAACTGTTTTTT. This chain connects TRBV7-9 to TRBJ1-4; no clear D. The germline V gene has CDR1 SEHNR and CDR2 FQNEAQ (reference sequence). The CDR3 is 12 amino acids. Trimming removed 4 bases at V and 8 bases at J, with 8 bases between.

This clonotype was recorded at least ten times. The J gene is TRBJ2-7, the V gene TRBV29-1, with TRBD1 matching over 7 bases. Germline CDR1 reads SQVTM; CDR2 reads ANQGSEA. This CDR3 is built from 12 residues. V was clipped by 7 bases and J by 6 bases; unmatched bases: 9. This CDR3 reads CSARTGPSEQYF. In nucleotides, the CDR3 is TGCAGCGCTCGGACAGGACCTTCCGAGCAGTACTTC.

In regard to this clonotype: This may arise from a read error, as a much more abundant clone is one base away. The chain has TRBV30 and TRBJ1-5; D not certain. This CDR3 region has 13 residues. Germline V lookup: CDR1 GTSNPN, CDR2 SVGIG (reference sequence). The CDR3 spells CAWRVAGIQPQHF. In DNA, the CDR3 is TGTGCCTGGCGTGTTGCGGGGATCCAGCCCCAGCATTTT. Variable domain in full (rest from reference TRBV30 and TRBJ1-5): SQTIHQWPATLVQPVGSPLSLECTVEGTSNPNLYWYRQAAGRGLQLLFYSVGIGQISSEVPQNLSASRPQDRQFILSSKKLLLSDSGFYLCAWRVAGIQPQHFGDGTRLSIL.

This clonotype was counted a few times. Here the CDR3 DNA reads TGTGCCAGCAGAGAGGGTGGGCAGGGGAGGGTCAATGAGCAGTTCTTC. The encoded protein is CASREGGQGRVNEQFF. The chain couples TRBV12-3 or TRBV12-4 to TRBJ2-1, with a tentative D call TRBD2 (7 bases). There are 16 residues in the CDR3. V lost 6 bases and J 6 bases, leaving 21 bases between the germline ends.

This clonotype was counted many times. This sequence joins TRBV12-3 or TRBV12-4 and TRBJ2-7, with a weak D call TRBD2 (6 bases). The length of the CDR3 is 13 residues. V lost 8 bases, J lost 1 base, and 12 bases lay in between. CDR3: CASRGILSYEQYF. The CDR3 DNA reads TGTGCCAGCCGGGGGATCCTTTCCTACGAGCAGTACTTC.

This clonotype was seen more than once but under ten times. The chain is built from TRBV7-6 and TRBJ2-6, with 9 bases fitting TRBD1. CDR3 length equals 18 residues. Trimming took 5 bases from V and 0 from J; bases not matched to a gene: 8. The germline CDR1 and CDR2 sequences are SGHVS and FNYEAQ. CDR3 region: CASSPRTGVNSGANVLTF. The CDR3 bases are TGTGCCAGCAGCCCGCGGACAGGGGTAAACTCTGGGGCCAACGTCCTGACTTTC.

There are a few counts of this clonotype. The chain combines TRBV6-5 with TRBJ2-1; TRBD2 agrees at 12 bases. The ends lost 2 bases at V and 6 bases at J; junction bases unmatched: 5. CDR1 MNHEY and CDR2 SVGAGI come from the germline V gene. The CDR3 has 16 amino acids. The CDR3 reads CASSYLAGGPGNEQFF. CDR3 DNA sequence: TGTGCCAGCAGTTACCTAGCGGGAGGGCCCGGCAATGAGCAGTTCTTC.

This clonotype was seen a few times. The genes are TRBV2 and TRBJ1-2; D might be TRBD1 (5 bases). V lost 7 bases to trimming and J lost 2 bases, with 8 bases between them. The CDR3 has 12 residues. Looked up from germline, CDR1 is SNHLY and CDR2 is FYNNEI. The CDR3 sequence: CASTGTNYGYTF. Written as DNA, the CDR3 is TGTGCCAGCACGGGGACGAACTATGGCTACACCTTC.

This clonotype was counted between two and nine times. The chain uses TRBV6-2 or TRBV6-3 and TRBJ2-3; D perhaps matches TRBD2 (5 bases). The length of the CDR3 is 13 residues. Trimming pared 3 bases from V and 4 bases from J, leaving 8 bases between. Germline CDR1 reads MNHEY; CDR2 reads SVGEGT. The CDR3 DNA reads TGTGCCAGCAGTTATGTCGGGGCAGATACGCAGTATTTT. Residues: CASSYVGADTQYF.

At least ten counts were recorded for this clonotype. The chain links TRBV4-3 to TRBJ2-1, with D tentatively TRBD1 or TRBD2 (6 bases each). Germline V lookup: CDR1 LGHNA, CDR2 YSLEER. V gave up 1 base and J gave up 7 bases, with 14 bases separating them. The CDR3 runs 15 residues. CDR3 nucleotide sequence: TGCGCCAGCAGCCAAGGTCCGAGGGGGGCGAATGAGCAGTTCTTC. It encodes CASSQGPRGANEQFF.

This clonotype was found once. This rearrangement joins TRBV7-2 to TRBJ2-3; D is perhaps TRBD1 or TRBD2 (5 bases each). The ends were cut back, 1 base at V and 3 bases at J, with 11 bases in the middle. CDR3 length: 15 amino acids. The V gene's germline CDR1 is SGHTA and CDR2 FQGNSA. DNA for the CDR3: TGTGCCAGCAGCTTAGGATGGGGGATGACAGATACGCAGTATTTT. This gives the protein CASSLGWGMTDTQYF.

This clonotype has only a few counts. The chain recombines TRBV7-9 with TRBJ2-2, with 10 bases identical to TRBD2. Losses at the gene ends were 7 bases for V and 7 bases for J; bases not matched to a gene: 12. Germline CDR1 reads SEHNR; CDR2 reads FQNEAQ (reference sequence). The CDR3 runs to 16 residues. The CDR3, as DNA: TGTGCCAGCACCTCCCTAGCGGGAGTAAGAGACGGGGAGCTGTTTTTT. Encoded protein: CASTSLAGVRDGELFF.

The sample holds a few counts of this clonotype. The chain recombines TRBV6-6 with TRBJ2-7, with 7 bases aligning to TRBD1. CDR1 and CDR2 (germline): MNHNY, SVGAGI (reference sequence). The length of the CDR3 is 13 residues. Germline trimming cut 8 bases from V and 1 base from J; bases unmatched to any gene: 5. The CDR3 here is CASQHRGSYEQYF. CDR3 sequence (DNA): TGTGCCAGCCAACACAGGGGTTCCTACGAGCAGTACTTC.

The rearrangement joins TRBV4-2 to TRBJ2-7, with TRBD2 identical over 8 bases. The trim removed 5 bases at V and 5 bases at J, leaving 8 bases unmatched. The CDR3 extends over 14 amino acids. Germline CDR1 is LGHNA and CDR2 is YNFKEQ. Written as DNA, the CDR3 is TGTGCCAGCAGCAGGGCGGGAGGTTCCGACGAGCAGTACTTC. Protein product: CASSRAGGSDEQYF.

CDR3 amino acids: CASSLGQSSTDTQYF. As DNA, the CDR3 is TGTGCCAGCAGTTTGGGGCAATCTAGCACAGATACGCAGTATTTT. The rearrangement uses TRBV28 and TRBJ2-3, with D possibly matching TRBD1 (5 bases). Germline lookup yields CDR1 MDHEN and CDR2 SYDVKM. Trimming took off 3 bases at V and 0 bases at J, with 10 bases between the two ends. This CDR3 contains 15 residues.

V usage is TRBV12-3 or TRBV12-4 and J usage is TRBJ1-1; TRBD1 might be the D (5 bases). Trimming took off 5 bases at V and 1 base at J, with 11 bases between the two ends. This CDR3 has 14 residues. CDR3 sequence: CASSPRGRNTEAFF. In DNA, the CDR3 is TGTGCCAGCAGTCCCCGGGGCAGGAACACTGAAGCTTTCTTT.

Many counts were recorded for this clonotype. This chain joins TRBV12-3 or TRBV12-4 and TRBJ2-5; tentatively, D is TRBD1 or TRBD2 (5 bases each). CDR3 length: 11 residues. Trimming took 4 bases from V and 5 from J, leaving 5 bases between them. For the CDR3, the DNA is TGTGCCAGCAGTTGGGGGGAGACCCAGTACTTC. Translated, it gives CASSWGETQYF.

The chain has TRBV6-2 or TRBV6-3 and TRBJ2-2; no clear D gene. The CDR3 spans 13 residues. V shed 2 bases and J shed 2 bases, with 3 bases lying between them. From germline, CDR1 is MNHEY and CDR2 SVGEGT. The DNA of the CDR3 is TGTGCCAGCAGTTACCTAAACACCGGGGAGCTGTTTTTT. The encoded protein is CASSYLNTGELFF.